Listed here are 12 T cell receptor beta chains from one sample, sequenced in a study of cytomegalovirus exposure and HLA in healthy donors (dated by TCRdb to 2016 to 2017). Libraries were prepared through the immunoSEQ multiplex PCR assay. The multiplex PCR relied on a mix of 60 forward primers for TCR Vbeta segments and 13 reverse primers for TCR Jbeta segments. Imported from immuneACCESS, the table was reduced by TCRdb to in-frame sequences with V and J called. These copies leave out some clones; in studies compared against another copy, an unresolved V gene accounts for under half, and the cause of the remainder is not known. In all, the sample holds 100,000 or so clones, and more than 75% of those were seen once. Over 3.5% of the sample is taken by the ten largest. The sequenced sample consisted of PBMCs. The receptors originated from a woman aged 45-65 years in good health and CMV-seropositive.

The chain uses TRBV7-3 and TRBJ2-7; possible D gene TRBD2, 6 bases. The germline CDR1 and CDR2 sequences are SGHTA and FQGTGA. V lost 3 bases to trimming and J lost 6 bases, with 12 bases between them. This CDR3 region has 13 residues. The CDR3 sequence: CASSFAQEGEQYF. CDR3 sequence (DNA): TGTGCCAGCAGCTTTGCTCAGGAGGGCGAGCAGTACTTC.

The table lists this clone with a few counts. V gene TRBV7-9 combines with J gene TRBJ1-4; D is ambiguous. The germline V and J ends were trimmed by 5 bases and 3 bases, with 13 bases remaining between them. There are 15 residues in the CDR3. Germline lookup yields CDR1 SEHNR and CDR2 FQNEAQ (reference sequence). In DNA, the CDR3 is TGTGCCAGCAGCCGTCACAGTCCCCCTAATGAAAAACTGTTTTTT. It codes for CASSRHSPPNEKLFF.

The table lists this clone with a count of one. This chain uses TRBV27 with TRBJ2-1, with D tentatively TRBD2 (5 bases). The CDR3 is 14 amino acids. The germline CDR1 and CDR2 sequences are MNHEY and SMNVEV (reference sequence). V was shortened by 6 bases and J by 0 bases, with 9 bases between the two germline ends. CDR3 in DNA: TGTGCCAGCAGACGGGGTAGCTCCTACAATGAGCAGTTCTTC. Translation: CASRRGSSYNEQFF.

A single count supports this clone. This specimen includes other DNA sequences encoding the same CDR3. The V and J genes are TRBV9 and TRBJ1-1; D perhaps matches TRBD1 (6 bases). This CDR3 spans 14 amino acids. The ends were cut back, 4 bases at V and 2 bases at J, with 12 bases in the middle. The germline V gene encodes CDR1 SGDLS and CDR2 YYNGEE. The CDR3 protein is CASSPRQANTEAFF. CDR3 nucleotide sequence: TGTGCCAGCAGCCCTCGACAGGCTAACACTGAAGCTTTCTTT.

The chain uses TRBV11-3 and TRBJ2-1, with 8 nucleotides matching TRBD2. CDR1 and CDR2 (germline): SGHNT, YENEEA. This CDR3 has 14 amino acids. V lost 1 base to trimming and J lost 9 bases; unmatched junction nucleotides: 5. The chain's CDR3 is CASSLGAGASEQFF. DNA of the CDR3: TGTGCCAGCAGCTTAGGAGCGGGAGCGAGTGAGCAGTTCTTC.

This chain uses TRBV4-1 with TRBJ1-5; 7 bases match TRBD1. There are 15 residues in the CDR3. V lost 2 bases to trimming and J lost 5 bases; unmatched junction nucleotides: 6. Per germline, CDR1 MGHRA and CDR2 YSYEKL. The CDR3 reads CASSQTDRVDQPQHF. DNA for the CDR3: TGCGCCAGCAGCCAAACCGACAGGGTGGATCAGCCCCAGCATTTT.

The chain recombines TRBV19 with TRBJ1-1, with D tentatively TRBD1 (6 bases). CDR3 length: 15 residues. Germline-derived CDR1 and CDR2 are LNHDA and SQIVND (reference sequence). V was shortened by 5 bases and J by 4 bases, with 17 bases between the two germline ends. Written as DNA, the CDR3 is TGTGCCAGTAGTCGAGGGATAGGACAGATCACTGAAGCTTTCTTT. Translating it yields CASSRGIGQITEAFF.

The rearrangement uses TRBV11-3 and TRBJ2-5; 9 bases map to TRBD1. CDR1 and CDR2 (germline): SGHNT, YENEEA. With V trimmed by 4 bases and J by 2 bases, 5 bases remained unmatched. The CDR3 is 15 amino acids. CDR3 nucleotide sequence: TGTGCCAGCAGCTGGGGACAGGGTCGGCAAGAGACCCAGTACTTC. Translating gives CASSWGQGRQETQYF.

CDR3 amino acids: CASSVSLAGVTDTQYF. As DNA, the CDR3 is TGTGCCAGCAGCGTTTCACTAGCGGGGGTCACAGATACGCAGTATTTT. The gene calls are TRBV9 and TRBJ2-3; 11 bases map to TRBD2. Germline trimming cut 2 bases from V and 2 bases from J; bases unmatched to any gene: 4. CDR1 is SGDLS and CDR2 is YYNGEE in the germline V gene. The CDR3 runs to 16 residues. Together with reference TRBV9 and TRBJ2-3, the CDR3 gives the full variable domain: DSGVTQTPKHLITATGQRVTLRCSPRSGDLSVYWYQQSLDQGLQFLIQYYNGEERAKGNILERFSAQQFPDLHSELNLSSLELGDSALYFCASSVSLAGVTDTQYFGPGTRLTVL.

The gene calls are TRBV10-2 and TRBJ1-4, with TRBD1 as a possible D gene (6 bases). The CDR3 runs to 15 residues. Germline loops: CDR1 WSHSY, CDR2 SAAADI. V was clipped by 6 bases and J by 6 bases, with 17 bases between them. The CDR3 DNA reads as TGCGCCAGCAGGCCGGTGTCAGGGGTGGATGAAAAACTGTTTTTT. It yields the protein CASRPVSGVDEKLFF.

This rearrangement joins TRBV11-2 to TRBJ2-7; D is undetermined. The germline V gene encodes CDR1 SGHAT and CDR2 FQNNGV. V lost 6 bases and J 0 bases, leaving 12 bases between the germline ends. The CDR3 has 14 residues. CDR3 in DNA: TGTGCCAGCAGGTTGGGCCGACACTCCTACGAGCAGTACTTC. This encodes CASRLGRHSYEQYF.

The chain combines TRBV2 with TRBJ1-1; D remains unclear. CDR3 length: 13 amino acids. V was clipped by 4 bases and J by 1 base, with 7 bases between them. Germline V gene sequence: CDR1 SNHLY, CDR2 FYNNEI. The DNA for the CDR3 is TGTGCCAGCAGTGTTCGGGGGAACACTGAAGCTTTCTTT. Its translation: CASSVRGNTEAFF.